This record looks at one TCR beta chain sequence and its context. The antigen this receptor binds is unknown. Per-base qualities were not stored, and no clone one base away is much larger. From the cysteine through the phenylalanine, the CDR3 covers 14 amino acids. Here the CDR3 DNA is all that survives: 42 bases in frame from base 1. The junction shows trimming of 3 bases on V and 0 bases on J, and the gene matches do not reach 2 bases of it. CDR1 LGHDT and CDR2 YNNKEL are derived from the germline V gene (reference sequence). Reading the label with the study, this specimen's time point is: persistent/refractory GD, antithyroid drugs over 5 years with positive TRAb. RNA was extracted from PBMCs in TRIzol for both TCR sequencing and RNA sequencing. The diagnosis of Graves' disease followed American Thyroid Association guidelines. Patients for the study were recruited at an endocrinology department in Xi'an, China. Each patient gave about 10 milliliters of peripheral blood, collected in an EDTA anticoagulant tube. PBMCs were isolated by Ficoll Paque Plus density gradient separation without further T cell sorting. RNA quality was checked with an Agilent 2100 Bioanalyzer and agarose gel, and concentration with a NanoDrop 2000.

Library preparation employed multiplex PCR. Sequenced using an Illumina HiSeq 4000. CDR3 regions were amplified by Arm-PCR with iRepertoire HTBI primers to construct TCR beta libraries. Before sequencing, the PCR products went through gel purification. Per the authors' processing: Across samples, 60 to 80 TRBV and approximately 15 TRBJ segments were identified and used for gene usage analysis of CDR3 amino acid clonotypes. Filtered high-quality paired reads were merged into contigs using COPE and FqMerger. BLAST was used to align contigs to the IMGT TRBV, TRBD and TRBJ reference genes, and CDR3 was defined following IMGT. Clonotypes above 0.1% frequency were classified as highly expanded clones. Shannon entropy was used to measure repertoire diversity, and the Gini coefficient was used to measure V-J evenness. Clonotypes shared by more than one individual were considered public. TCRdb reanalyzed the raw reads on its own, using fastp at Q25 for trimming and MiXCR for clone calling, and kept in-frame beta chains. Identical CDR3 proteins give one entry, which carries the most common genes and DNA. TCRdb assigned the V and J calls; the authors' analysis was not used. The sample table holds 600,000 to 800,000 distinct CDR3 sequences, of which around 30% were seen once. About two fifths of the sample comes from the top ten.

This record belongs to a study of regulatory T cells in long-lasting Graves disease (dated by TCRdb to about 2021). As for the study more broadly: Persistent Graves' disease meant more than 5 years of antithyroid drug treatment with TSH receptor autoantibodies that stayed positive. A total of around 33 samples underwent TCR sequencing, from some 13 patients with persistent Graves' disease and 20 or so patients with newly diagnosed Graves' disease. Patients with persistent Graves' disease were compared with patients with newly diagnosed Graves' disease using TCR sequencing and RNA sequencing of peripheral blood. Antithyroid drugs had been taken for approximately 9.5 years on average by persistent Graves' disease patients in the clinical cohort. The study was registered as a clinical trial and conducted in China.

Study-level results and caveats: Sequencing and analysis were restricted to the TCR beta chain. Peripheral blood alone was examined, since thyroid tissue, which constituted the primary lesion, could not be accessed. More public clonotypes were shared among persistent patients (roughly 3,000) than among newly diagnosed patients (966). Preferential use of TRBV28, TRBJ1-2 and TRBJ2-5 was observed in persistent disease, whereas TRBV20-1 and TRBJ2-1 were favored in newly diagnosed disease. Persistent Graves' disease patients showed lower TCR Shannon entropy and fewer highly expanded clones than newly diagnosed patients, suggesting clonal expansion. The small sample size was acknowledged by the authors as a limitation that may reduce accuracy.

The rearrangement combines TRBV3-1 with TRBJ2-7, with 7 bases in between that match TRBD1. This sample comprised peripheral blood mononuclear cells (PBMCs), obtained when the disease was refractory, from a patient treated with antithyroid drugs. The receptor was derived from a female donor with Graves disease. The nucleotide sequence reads TGTGCCAGCAGCCAGGGACAGCTCTCCTACGAGCAGTACTTC. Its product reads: CASSQGQLSYEQYF.